This T cell receptor (beta chain) was identified in a study of blood T cell repertoires in COVID-19. Germline assignment: CDR1 LNHDA and CDR2 SQIVND (reference sequence). The CDR3 loop spans 14 amino acids. V gave up 2 bases and J gave up 5 bases, with 12 bases separating them. In the original analysis: Amplification of reference gene primers provided the estimated nucleated cell counts. Sequenced by immunoSEQ multiplex PCR; TCRdb stores in-frame clones only, minus some. Clone size and V and J calls were adopted from that table, with D and trimming inferred from the DNA. In the table there are about 300,000 clones, around 83% of which are singletons.

The V and J genes are TRBV19 and TRBJ2-5; the D gene is possibly TRBD2 (6 bases). This clonotype was sampled from a woman aged 45-65 years with acute or convalescent COVID-19. Sequenced sample: peripheral blood. The CDR3 here is CASSIRPGRETQYF. DNA for the CDR3: TGTGCCAGTAGTATACGGCCAGGGAGGGAGACCCAGTACTTC.